This TCR beta chain was captured in a study of blood T cell repertoires in COVID-19. Study in general: Acute and convalescent COVID-19 specimens originated in the United States, Italy and Spain. Sample material is recorded as cDNA or gDNA derived from T cells, B-cell-depleted T cells, or PBMCs.

The CDR3 has 13 residues. Germline values: CDR1 SGHNT, CDR2 YENEEA. V was pared by 1 base and J by 9 bases, with 3 bases of the junction left unmatched. This clone was picked up one time. In the original workflow: Estimation of nucleated cell counts was performed using reference gene primer amplification. Sequencing was performed with immunoSEQ multiplex PCR; in TCRdb, only in-frame clones are kept and a portion is missing. V and J calls and clone size are given by that table; D and trimming were obtained from the DNA. The table has tens of thousands of clones, about 91% seen once. The rearrangement uses TRBV11-3 and TRBJ1-1; 9 bases are shared with TRBD1. The TCR originated in a human donor with active COVID-19. The donor label of this sample is uncertain. Source material: peripheral blood. In DNA, the CDR3 is TGTGCCAGCAGCTTAGGAGGACAGGGGAAAGCTTTCTTT. It encodes CASSLGGQGKAFF.